This TCR beta chain was identified during a study of identical twins. The study's findings and limits: The authors drew conclusions from cross-sectional statistical analysis rather than following the same donors.

V lost 2 bases, J lost 0 bases, and 6 bases lay in between. Germline V gene sequence: CDR1 LGHNT, CDR2 FRNRAP. The CDR3 consists of 14 residues. TCRdb called the 5' RACE reads again in MiXCR, with one record for every CDR3 protein. The sample includes some 440,000 distinct CDR3 sequences, around 24% of them seen just once. As to this clonotype: Antigen: not known.

Separately, the same data were catalogued under a study of T cells expressing NK-cell markers.

V usage is TRBV12-5 and J usage is TRBJ2-3; unclear D gene. The sequence derives from a woman in her late teens or twenties in good health. The sample consisted of CD4+ T cells sorted from blood. CDR3 in amino acids: CASGLPRSTDTQYF. CDR3 DNA: TGTGCTAGTGGTTTGCCCCGGAGCACAGATACGCAGTATTTT.